Many counts were recorded for the clone carrying this TCR beta chain. Antigen: not known. Germline V gene sequence: CDR1 MNHNS, CDR2 SASEGT. The CDR3 is 13 residues long. With 5 bases removed from V and 7 bases from J, the gap between germline ends came to 12 bases. Researchers took RNA transcripts and amplified the TCR beta CDR3 regions from them. A set of HTBI primers served as the primers for a first-round RT-PCR of the TCR CDR3. TCRdb itself ran the multiplex PCR reads through MiXCR, one entry per CDR3 protein. The data contain more than 250,000 distinct CDR3 sequences, 12% to 15% of them singletons. This entry is derived from a study of T cells in Graves' hyperthyroidism and ophthalmopathy. Notes on the study in general: Ophthalmopathy was model-predicted a median about 6.7 months pre-onset.

Material: blood. The sequence was obtained from a woman between 50 and 59 years old with Graves' hyperthyroidism that later progressed to Graves' ophthalmopathy. The chain joins TRBV6-1 to TRBJ2-1; no firm D call. CDR3 bases: TGTGCCAGCAGTCAAGAGCCTTTAAATGAGCAGTTCTTC. Its protein product is CASSQEPLNEQFF.